This is a list of T cell receptor beta chains from one sample in a study of shared clonotypes between healthy human individuals. Generated by immunoSEQ multiplex PCR, the TCRdb table keeps only in-frame clones and is missing some. The profile shows over 2,000,000 clones, roughly 93% of them singletons. The sample comprised naive CD8+ T cells from PBMCs. The source of these receptors is a man aged 18 to 30 in good health. Some clones in this sample may be carry-over from other donors' samples. Each CDR3 is given with its conserved first and last residue. Only some rows state a clone size, as once, few, many or a class for expanded clones.

>.|TRBV15|TRBJ2-7
CATSTAGTSGWGGYEQYF
>.|TRBV11-2|TRBJ2-1
CASSLDGRAPLYEQFF
>.|TRBV4-2|TRBJ2-3
CASSQGISGRSDTQYF
>.|TRBV4-2|TRBJ2-1
CASSQEPIAGVGYNEQFF
>.|TRBV10-3|TRBJ2-7
CAISEFRGRAYEQYF
>.|TRBV19|TRBJ2-7
CASSPLLGQIYEQYF
>few|TRBV28|TRBJ2-1
CASSLRRGPDNEQFF
>.|TRBV9|TRBJ2-1
CASSVGGGVYNEQFF
>once|TRBV6-1|TRBJ2-7
CASSTPGTGTYEQYF
>.|TRBV15|TRBJ2-7
CATSLSGTYSYEQYF
>.|TRBV29-1|TRBJ2-1
CSVRPVGNEQFF
>.|TRBV15|TRBJ2-7
CATSRDWREQYF
>.|TRBV5-1|TRBJ2-1
CASSSEASGRLPYNEQFF
>.|TRBV5-1|TRBJ2-7
CASSLGERYEQYF
>.|TRBV15|TRBJ2-7
CATSRDGRRLYEQYF